This TCR beta chain was captured by sequencing in a study of blood T cell repertoires in COVID-19. Study-level background: Some COVID-19 samples were acute and others convalescent; all came from the United States, Italy and Spain.

Germline V gene data show CDR1 as KGHSH and CDR2 as LQKENI. V was trimmed by 3 bases and J by 4 bases, leaving 10 bases between them. The CDR3 sequence is 13 residues long. In Cohort 3, a recovered donor had either two negative PCRs, clearance, or symptom resolution. TCRdb's copy holds only in-frame clones and misses some; the assay was immunoSEQ multiplex PCR. The sample holds approximately 400,000 clones, around 83% seen once. The TCR originated in a woman in her forties or fifties who had recovered from COVID-19. The sequencing input was PBMCs or T cells enriched from blood (not recorded which). The chain couples TRBV18 to TRBJ2-7; possibly TRBD1 for D (5 bases). CDR3 sequence reads: CASSPTVKYEQYF. CDR3 coding DNA: TGTGCCAGCTCACCGACAGTGAAGTACGAGCAGTACTTC.